What follows is one T cell receptor beta chain and its context. The data belong to a study of blood T cell repertoires in COVID-19. Study-wide background: COVID-19 samples from acute and convalescent phases originated in the United States, Italy and Spain. Sources were T cells, B-cell-depleted T cells, or PBMCs; the material itself was cDNA or gDNA.

V lost 3 bases, J lost 4 bases, and 1 base stayed unmatched. CDR1 and CDR2 from the germline V gene are KGHSH and LQKENI. The CDR3 has 13 residues. In the original analysis: Amplification from reference gene primers served as the basis for estimated nucleated cell counts. Assay used: immunoSEQ multiplex PCR; TCRdb lists only in-frame clones, some missing. V and J calls and clone size are given by that table; D and trimming were obtained from the DNA. The sample consists of about 120,000 clones, 82% of them appearing once. Sequencing was performed on peripheral blood. The chain carries TRBV18 and TRBJ2-7; TRBD1 aligns across 9 bases. The receptor comes from a human donor in a cohort sampled during active COVID-19. The CDR3 loop reads CASSPGTGYEQYF. DNA of the CDR3: TGTGCCAGCTCACCCGGGACAGGGTACGAGCAGTACTTC. Based on the CDR3 plus reference TRBV18 and TRBJ2-7, the full variable domain is NAGVMQNPRHLVRRRGQEARLRCSPMKGHSHVYWYRQLPEEGLKFMVYLQKENIIDESGMPKERFSAEFPKEGPSILRIQQVVRGDSAAYFCASSPGTGYEQYFGPGTRLTVT.